The rows below give T cell receptor beta chains drawn from one sample of a study of cytomegalovirus exposure and HLA in healthy donors. Some clones are missing from TCRdb's copy, which holds only in-frame ones; the method was immunoSEQ multiplex PCR. The table has over 95,000 clones, about 80% seen once. The sequenced sample consisted of PBMCs. These receptors were obtained from a human donor in good health. Both conserved end residues are part of each CDR3. The D gene is left open where the match is weak. Expanded clones get a size class; other rows say once, few or many, or leave the size out.

clone_size d_call j_call v_call cdr3_length cdr3_aa cdr3_nt
. TRBD2 TRBJ2-1 TRBV29-1 20 CSVEGWVASGGRSSYNEQFF TGCAGCGTTGAAGGGTGGGTGGCTAGCGGGGGCCGTAGCTCCTACAATGAGCAGTTCTTC
few . TRBJ1-1 TRBV25-1 14 CASSEWMEMAEAFF TGTGCCAGCAGTGAATGGATGGAGATGGCTGAAGCTTTCTTT
. . TRBJ2-2 TRBV4-2 14 CASSHPTTPRELFF TGTGCCAGCAGCCATCCTACCACTCCCAGGGAGCTGTTTTTT
. TRBD1 TRBJ2-7 TRBV13 14 CASSLGRGTYEQYF TGTGCCAGCAGCTTAGGCAGGGGGACCTACGAGCAGTACTTC
. TRBD1 TRBJ1-2 TRBV19 15 CASGQVMAGDYGYTF TGTGCCAGTGGACAGGTAATGGCCGGGGACTATGGCTACACCTTC
. . TRBJ1-6 TRBV5-4 14 CASSVGQENSPLHF TGTGCCAGCAGTGTGGGACAAGAAAATTCACCCCTCCACTTT
. TRBD1 TRBJ1-2 TRBV6-1 14 CASSELTGAYGYTF TGTGCCAGCAGTGAACTAACAGGGGCCTATGGCTACACCTTC
. TRBD1 TRBJ2-3 TRBV23-1 22 CASSHSSGGQASLDLVSYTQYF TGCGCCAGCAGTCATTCGTCCGGGGGACAGGCTTCTCTAGATCTGGTATCCTATACGCAGTATTTT
few . TRBJ2-7 TRBV4-2 16 CASSQDAGPLSYEQYF TGTGCCAGCAGCCAAGACGCGGGGCCCCTCTCCTACGAGCAGTACTTC
. TRBD2 TRBJ2-2 TRBV5-1 18 CASSLAGSSGRNTGELFF TGCGCCAGCAGCTTGGCCGGGTCTAGCGGCCGAAACACCGGGGAGCTGTTTTTT
. . TRBJ1-5 TRBV6-1 12 CAGSYSNQPQHF TGTGCCGGCAGTTATAGCAATCAGCCCCAGCATTTT
few . TRBJ1-6 TRBV28 20 CASSLGPWPVPPVNNSPLHF TGTGCCAGCAGTTTAGGGCCGTGGCCCGTCCCCCCCGTTAATAATTCACCCCTCCACTTT
. TRBD1 TRBJ1-5 TRBV19 16 CASSTTLQGAGQPQHF TGTGCCAGTAGTACTACCCTACAGGGGGCAGGTCAGCCCCAGCATTTT
. . TRBJ1-5 TRBV19 12 CASSLLGGPQHF TGTGCCAGTAGCCTACTTGGAGGGCCCCAGCATTTT
. . TRBJ2-5 TRBV27 12 CASGVAERTQYF TGTGCCAGCGGAGTCGCGGAGCGGACCCAGTACTTC
few . TRBJ2-6 TRBV11-3 15 CASSLGSSGANVLTF TGTGCCAGCAGCTTAGGTAGCTCTGGGGCCAACGTCCTGACTTTC
. . TRBJ1-1 TRBV28 14 CASSFSESLTEAFF TGTGCCAGCAGTTTTTCGGAGTCACTCACTGAAGCTTTCTTT
. TRBD2 TRBJ2-2 TRBV7-3 16 CASSPSGGLLVGELFF TGTGCCAGCAGCCCCAGCGGGGGTTTATTAGTCGGGGAGCTGTTTTTT
. . TRBJ1-4 TRBV5-6 14 CASSTPRGNEKLFF TGTGCCAGCAGCACCCCCCGGGGGAATGAAAAACTGTTTTTT
. TRBD1 TRBJ2-1 TRBV6-1 13 CASSPGQAYEQFF TGTGCCAGCAGCCCCGGACAGGCTTATGAGCAGTTCTTC
once TRBD1 TRBJ1-4 TRBV28 15 CASSLFDRVGEKLFF TGTGCCAGCAGTTTATTCGACAGGGTAGGAGAAAAACTGTTTTTT
. . TRBJ2-7 TRBV30 12 CAWGRRRVEQYF TGTGCCTGGGGGAGAAGGCGGGTCGAGCAGTACTTC
. . TRBJ1-5 TRBV7-2 15 CASSLGAGGNQPQHF TGTGCCAGCAGCCTTGGGGCCGGGGGTAATCAGCCCCAGCATTTT
once . TRBJ1-5 TRBV5-5 16 CASSLGNSLGAGAQHF TGTGCCAGCAGCTTGGGTAACAGTTTGGGCGCAGGGGCCCAGCATTTT
once TRBD2 TRBJ2-7 TRBV10-3 14 CAISEWGGTHEQYF TGTGCCATCAGTGAGTGGGGGGGTACCCACGAGCAGTACTTC
. . TRBJ2-4 TRBV9 15 CASSEGGGAKNIQYF TGTGCCAGCAGCGAGGGGGGGGGAGCCAAAAACATTCAGTACTTC
. . TRBJ1-2 TRBV2 13 CATRDKSYYGYTF TGTGCCACCAGGGACAAATCATACTATGGCTACACCTTC
few . TRBJ1-6 TRBV6-5 15 CASSYRGPPDSPLHF TGTGCCAGCAGTTACAGGGGCCCCCCAGATTCACCCCTCCACTTT
. . TRBJ2-7 TRBV2 11 CASSPFYEQYF TGTGCCAGCAGTCCTTTCTACGAGCAGTACTTC
. . TRBJ1-6 TRBV5-4 14 CASSAGTYNSPLHF TGTGCCAGCAGCGCCGGGACCTATAATTCACCCCTCCACTTT
. . TRBJ1-4 TRBV27 15 CASSPGPFSNEKLFF TGTGCCAGCAGTCCTGGGCCATTCTCTAATGAAAAACTGTTTTTT
. . TRBJ2-7 TRBV7-9 15 CASTPLAVAPHEQYF TGTGCCAGCACTCCGTTGGCGGTAGCGCCCCACGAGCAGTACTTC
. TRBD1 TRBJ2-1 TRBV5-4 15 CASSLPGQGSNEQFF TGTGCCAGCAGCTTGCCGGGACAGGGGTCGAATGAGCAGTTCTTC
. . TRBJ1-1 TRBV5-1 15 CASSSSPRGETEAFF TGCGCCAGCAGCTCATCGCCCAGGGGTGAGACTGAAGCTTTCTTT
. . TRBJ2-2 TRBV15 14 CATSREANTGELFF TGTGCCACCAGCAGGGAGGCGAACACCGGGGAGCTGTTTTTT
. . TRBJ1-4 TRBV28 14 CASSFGTRGEKLFF TGTGCCAGCAGTTTTGGGACACGGGGAGAAAAACTGTTTTTT
. . TRBJ1-1 TRBV15 15 CATSRAGRGNTEAFF TGTGCCACCAGCAGAGCAGGGAGGGGGAACACTGAAGCTTTCTTT
. TRBD2 TRBJ2-1 TRBV6-4 15 CASSEGLAGNNEQFF TGTGCCAGCAGTGAGGGACTAGCGGGGAACAATGAGCAGTTCTTC
. . TRBJ1-1 TRBV7-6 13 CASSSNTGTKAFF TGTGCCAGCAGCTCAAACACAGGGACGAAAGCTTTCTTT
. . TRBJ2-1 TRBV27 13 CASSFSSSLEQFF TGTGCCAGCAGTTTCTCCTCCTCCTTAGAGCAGTTCTTC
. TRBD2 TRBJ2-1 TRBV6-1 14 CASKRLAGHNEQFF TGTGCCAGCAAGCGCCTAGCGGGTCACAATGAGCAGTTCTTC
. . TRBJ2-5 TRBV11-1 12 CASSWSEKTQYF TGTGCCAGCAGCTGGTCAGAAAAGACCCAGTACTTC
. TRBD2 TRBJ2-4 TRBV28 15 CASSGTSGRGNIQYF TGTGCCAGCAGTGGGACTAGCGGGAGGGGAAACATTCAGTACTTC
. . TRBJ2-1 TRBV5-4 12 CASSTPGREQFF TGTGCCAGCAGCACACCGGGTCGTGAGCAGTTCTTC
. TRBD1 TRBJ2-5 TRBV6-1 18 CASSDKRTGTTAQETQYF TGTGCCAGCAGTGACAAAAGGACAGGAACGACAGCCCAAGAGACCCAGTACTTC
. . TRBJ1-5 TRBV7-8 15 CASSSQTGTNQPQHF TGTGCCAGCAGCTCACAGACAGGAACCAATCAGCCCCAGCATTTT
. . TRBJ1-1 TRBV29-1 13 CSVEGRGDTEAFF TGCAGCGTTGAAGGTCGCGGAGACACTGAAGCTTTCTTT
. TRBD1 TRBJ1-1 TRBV5-1 14 CASSLSGGSTEAFF TGCGCCAGCAGCTTGTCAGGGGGGTCCACTGAAGCTTTCTTT
few TRBD1 TRBJ1-5 TRBV27 16 CASRTGTGSSNQPQHF TGTGCCAGCAGAACCGGGACAGGGAGTAGCAATCAGCCCCAGCATTTT
. . TRBJ1-2 TRBV4-2 15 CASSQEGQFGYGYTF TGTGCCAGCAGCCAAGAGGGGCAGTTTGGCTATGGCTACACCTTC